These T cell receptor beta chains were read from a single sample in a study of cytomegalovirus exposure and HLA in healthy donors. Only in-frame clones appear in the TCRdb table, and some are missing; sequencing was by immunoSEQ multiplex PCR. The sample includes some 130,000 clones, roughly 62% of them seen just once. The sequenced sample consisted of PBMCs. The source of these receptors is a man younger than 40 in good health and CMV-seropositive. Each CDR3 is given with its conserved first and last residue. The D gene is left open where the match is weak. Expanded clones get a size class; other rows say once, few or many, or leave the size out.

size,V,J,D,CDR3,DNA
.,TRBV11-1,TRBJ2-5,TRBD2,CASRVGVQREGPIETQYF,TGTGCCAGCCGGGTGGGGGTTCAGCGGGAGGGGCCCATAGAGACCCAGTACTTC
few,TRBV7-2,TRBJ2-1,.,CASSLVLPYNEQFF,TGTGCCAGCAGCTTAGTACTACCTTACAATGAGCAGTTCTTC
few,TRBV5-1,TRBJ2-3,.,CASSRFGDTQYF,TGCGCCAGCAGCCGTTTCGGGGATACGCAGTATTTT
.,TRBV2,TRBJ2-2,TRBD1,CASRPTGTNTGELFF,TGTGCCAGCAGACCGACAGGGACGAACACCGGGGAGCTGTTTTTT
once,TRBV18,TRBJ2-3,TRBD2,CASSQGGSEADTQYF,TGTGCCAGCTCACAGGGCGGGAGCGAGGCAGATACGCAGTATTTT
.,TRBV5-1,TRBJ2-2,TRBD1,CASSGDRGNAGELFF,TGCGCCAGCAGCGGCGACAGGGGGAACGCCGGGGAGCTGTTTTTT
.,TRBV6-1,TRBJ1-5,.,CASSGGGPYQPQHF,TGTGCCAGCAGTGGGGGGGGACCTTATCAGCCCCAGCATTTT
.,TRBV5-6,TRBJ2-1,TRBD2,CASSPLAGGSYNEQFF,TGTGCCAGCAGCCCACTAGCGGGAGGATCCTACAATGAGCAGTTCTTC
.,TRBV28,TRBJ1-1,.,CASSNSQGEAFF,TGTGCCAGCAGCAATTCACAGGGAGAAGCTTTCTTT
.,TRBV12-2,TRBJ2-7,.,CASRLGQREVDEQYF,TGTGCAAGTCGCTTAGGCCAGCGGGAGGTGGATGAGCAGTACTTC
.,TRBV7-2,TRBJ2-3,.,CASSLVLQGFTQYF,TGTGCCAGCAGCTTAGTTCTGCAGGGTTTCACGCAGTATTTT
.,TRBV5-4,TRBJ1-1,.,CASSAGANFAEAFF,TGTGCCAGCAGCGCCGGAGCAAACTTTGCTGAAGCTTTCTTT
few,TRBV6-4,TRBJ2-7,TRBD1,CASSEAGGQGAEQYF,TGTGCCAGCAGTGAGGCGGGGGGACAGGGGGCCGAGCAGTACTTC
.,TRBV30,TRBJ2-7,TRBD1,CAWILPGFPGTDYEQYF,TGTGCCTGGATCCTACCGGGGTTCCCAGGGACAGACTACGAGCAGTACTTC
few,TRBV29-1,TRBJ1-4,.,CSVMSSTNEKLFF,TGCAGCGTTATGAGCTCAACTAATGAAAAACTGTTTTTT
few,TRBV7-3,TRBJ1-1,TRBD1,CASSLDRATEAFF,TGTGCCAGCAGTTTAGACAGGGCCACTGAAGCTTTCTTT
.,TRBV7-3,TRBJ2-2,TRBD2,CASSLASGLYTGELFF,TGTGCCAGCAGCTTAGCTAGCGGGCTCTACACCGGGGAGCTGTTTTTT
.,TRBV5-1,TRBJ2-5,TRBD1,CASSGQGRETQYF,TGCGCCAGCAGCGGACAGGGTAGGGAGACCCAGTACTTC
.,TRBV5-1,TRBJ2-5,.,CASSPNLPAETQYF,TGCGCCAGCAGCCCTAACCTCCCCGCAGAGACCCAGTACTTC
few,TRBV10-2,TRBJ2-5,TRBD2,CASSELTGGGEETQYF,TGCGCCAGCAGTGAGTTAACCGGGGGGGGAGAAGAGACCCAGTACTTC
.,TRBV2,TRBJ1-5,.,CAKTRQSNQPQHF,TGTGCCAAGACCAGGCAGAGCAATCAGCCCCAGCATTTT
.,TRBV9,TRBJ2-1,.,CASSVMGADNEQFF,TGTGCCAGCAGCGTCATGGGGGCCGACAATGAGCAGTTCTTC
.,TRBV2,TRBJ2-5,.,CASRSHGRQQETQYF,TGTGCCAGCCGAAGCCATGGCAGACAACAAGAGACCCAGTACTTC
.,TRBV9,TRBJ2-2,.,CASSPRGSTGGELFF,TGTGCCAGCAGCCCACGGGGAAGCACCGGCGGGGAGCTGTTTTTT
.,TRBV15,TRBJ1-1,.,CATSRRPPRSSNTEAFF,TGTGCCACCAGCAGACGCCCGCCCCGTAGTTCCAACACTGAAGCTTTCTTT
.,TRBV27,TRBJ1-1,.,CASRQMNTEAFF,TGTGCCAGCCGACAGATGAACACTGAAGCTTTCTTT
.,TRBV5-1,TRBJ2-3,.,CASSLGGDTDTQYF,TGCGCCAGCAGCTTAGGCGGAGACACAGATACGCAGTATTTT
.,TRBV29-1,TRBJ2-5,.,CSVGQGSETQYF,TGCAGCGTTGGGCAGGGAAGCGAGACCCAGTACTTC
.,TRBV5-1,TRBJ2-1,TRBD2,CASSLGTGGGRTNEQFF,TGCGCCAGCAGCTTGGGCACGGGCGGCGGGAGGACCAATGAGCAGTTCTTC
.,TRBV6-1,TRBJ2-3,TRBD1,CASNRDRGADTQYF,TGTGCCAGCAACCGGGACAGGGGCGCAGATACGCAGTATTTT
once,TRBV6-6,TRBJ1-2,.,CASSYLTGIGYTF,TGTGCCAGCAGTTACCTTACAGGGATCGGCTACACCTTC
.,TRBV5-6,TRBJ2-1,.,CASSLDVLAPYNEQFF,TGTGCCAGCAGCTTGGACGTTTTAGCCCCCTACAATGAGCAGTTCTTC
few,TRBV18,TRBJ1-2,.,CASSPSQGGLGYTF,TGTGCCAGCTCACCTAGCCAGGGAGGGCTAGGCTACACCTTC
.,TRBV2,TRBJ2-7,.,CAIIEQGRVEQYF,TGTGCCATTATCGAACAGGGCAGGGTCGAGCAGTACTTC
.,TRBV18,TRBJ1-1,.,CASSAGLTKNTEAFF,TGTGCCAGCTCAGCGGGACTCACGAAGAACACTGAAGCTTTCTTT
.,TRBV5-1,TRBJ2-2,.,CASRDTANTGELFF,TGCGCCAGCCGAGACACCGCGAACACCGGGGAGCTGTTTTTT
once,TRBV29-1,TRBJ2-7,.,CSARVGDEQYF,TGCAGCGCCAGGGTTGGGGACGAGCAGTACTTC
few,TRBV5-3,TRBJ2-1,TRBD2,CARSLIAWRESTYNEQFF,TGTGCCAGAAGCTTAATTGCCTGGCGGGAGAGCACCTACAATGAGCAGTTCTTC
.,TRBV5-6,TRBJ1-1,.,CASSLRPQGTEAFF,TGTGCCAGCAGCTTGCGCCCCCAGGGGACTGAAGCTTTCTTT
.,TRBV19,TRBJ2-6,.,CASSIPNSGANVLTF,TGTGCCAGTAGTATTCCTAACTCTGGGGCCAACGTCCTGACTTTC
few,TRBV7-2,TRBJ1-1,.,CASMRVNTEAFF,TGTGCCTCAATGCGAGTGAACACTGAAGCTTTCTTT
.,TRBV4-2,TRBJ2-3,.,CASSLRFGDTQYF,TGTGCCAGCAGCCTGAGGTTCGGAGATACGCAGTATTTT
few,TRBV7-8,TRBJ2-1,TRBD2,CASSLPTSGGLTYNEQFF,TGTGCCAGCAGCTTACCTACTAGCGGGGGGCTGACCTACAATGAGCAGTTCTTC
once,TRBV27,TRBJ2-7,.,CASSLAAGYLYEQYF,TGTGCCAGCAGTTTAGCGGCGGGGTACCTTTACGAGCAGTACTTC
.,TRBV6-4,TRBJ2-1,.,CASSPGGDSNEQFF,TGTGCCAGCAGTCCCGGGGGAGACTCCAATGAGCAGTTCTTC
few,TRBV4-2,TRBJ1-4,TRBD1,CASSQNFDRGLNEKLFF,TGTGCCAGCAGCCAGAACTTTGACAGGGGGTTAAATGAAAAACTGTTTTTT
.,TRBV18,TRBJ2-2,.,CASSRGSSDTGELFF,TGTGCCAGCTCAAGGGGGTCGTCGGACACCGGGGAGCTGTTTTTT
.,TRBV10-3,TRBJ1-3,TRBD1,CAIRGQISGNTIYF,TGTGCCATCAGGGGACAGATCTCTGGAAACACCATATATTTT
.,TRBV2,TRBJ2-1,.,CASSEKQGYNEQFF,TGTGCCAGCAGTGAAAAACAGGGCTACAATGAGCAGTTCTTC
medium-sized,TRBV5-6,TRBJ2-7,.,CASSFGNRDEQYF,TGTGCCAGCAGCTTCGGGAACAGAGACGAGCAGTACTTC
few,TRBV4-1,TRBJ1-6,TRBD1,CASSQARDRVGSLPLHF,TGCGCCAGCAGCCAAGCCCGAGACAGGGTTGGGTCTCTACCCCTCCACTTT
.,TRBV2,TRBJ1-1,.,CASSAPGGSGTEAFF,TGTGCCAGCAGTGCGCCGGGGGGATCAGGCACTGAAGCTTTCTTT
once,TRBV9,TRBJ2-1,TRBD2,CASSSLAGAWNEQFF,TGTGCCAGCAGCTCCTTAGCGGGAGCTTGGAATGAGCAGTTCTTC
.,TRBV2,TRBJ1-2,.,CATKERGCGYTF,TGTGCCACCAAAGAGCGGGGTTGTGGCTACACCTTC
.,TRBV19,TRBJ2-3,.,CASSNPRTSTDTQYF,TGTGCCAGTAGTAACCCAAGGACTAGCACAGATACGCAGTATTTT
.,TRBV6-5,TRBJ1-2,.,CASSYETGHIYGYTF,TGTGCCAGCAGTTACGAAACGGGACACATCTATGGCTACACCTTC
few,TRBV4-1,TRBJ2-7,TRBD2,CASSHPQGRLAGEGSYEQYF,TGCGCCAGCAGCCACCCTCAGGGGAGACTAGCGGGAGAAGGGTCCTACGAGCAGTACTTC
.,TRBV2,TRBJ1-2,TRBD1,CAGTGGPGYGYTF,TGTGCCGGTACAGGGGGCCCAGGGTATGGCTACACCTTC
.,TRBV11-2,TRBJ2-5,TRBD2,CASSLSRRERTEETQYF,TGTGCCAGCAGCTTGAGCCGGCGGGAGCGAACGGAAGAGACCCAGTACTTC